This T cell receptor (beta chain) stems from a study of vaccination and CD4 T cells after COVID-19. Noted treatment: 10-day PBMC culture with coronavirus spike peptide pools or control peptides (ViraFEST assay). Cultured CD4+ T-cell DNA underwent Oncomine TCR Beta short-read sequencing. MiXCR was run by TCRdb on the PCR reads, yielding one entry per CDR3 protein. The data contain approximately 19,000 distinct CDR3 sequences, roughly 78% of them singletons. CDR3 length equals 12 residues. Germline V gene data show CDR1 as SNHLY and CDR2 as FYNNEI. Trimming removed 7 bases at V and 4 bases at J, with 9 bases between. On this clonotype itself: Its antigen is unidentified.

The chain links TRBV2 to TRBJ2-3; D possibly matches TRBD1 or TRBD2 (5 bases each). Material: CD4+ T cells from blood, cultured in vitro, obtained after SARS-CoV-2 vaccination. The receptor comes from a human donor who received a COVID-19 vaccine. The CDR3 sequence is CASKVGADTQYF. CDR3 bases: TGTGCCAGCAAGGTGGGGGCAGATACGCAGTATTTT.